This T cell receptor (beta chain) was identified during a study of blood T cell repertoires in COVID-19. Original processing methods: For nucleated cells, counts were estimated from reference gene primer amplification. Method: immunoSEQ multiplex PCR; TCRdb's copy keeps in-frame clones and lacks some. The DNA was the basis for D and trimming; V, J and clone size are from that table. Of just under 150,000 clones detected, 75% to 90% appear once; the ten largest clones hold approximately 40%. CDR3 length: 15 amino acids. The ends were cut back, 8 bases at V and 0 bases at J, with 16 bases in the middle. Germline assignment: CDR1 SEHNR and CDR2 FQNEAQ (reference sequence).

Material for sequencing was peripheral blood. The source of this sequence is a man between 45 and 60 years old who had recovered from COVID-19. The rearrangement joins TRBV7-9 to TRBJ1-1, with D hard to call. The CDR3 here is CASSPGEGLNTEAFF. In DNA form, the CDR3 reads TGTGCCAGCTCGCCCGGCGAGGGTTTGAACACTGAAGCTTTCTTT.